This TCR beta chain came from a study of T cell repertoires in cytomegalovirus infection. Study-level background: Based on public TCR beta signatures, there were indications of CMV infection and of a matching HLA type. General observations from the study: Across the ex vivo response, the dominant clonotypes were HLA-C-restricted CMV-specific TCR beta clonotypes.

Germline trimming cut 2 bases from V and 1 base from J; bases unmatched to any gene: 6. Germline assignment: CDR1 MGHRA and CDR2 YSYEKL. This CDR3 spans 16 amino acids. TCRdb called the reads again in MiXCR, with one record for every CDR3 protein. The sample records 140,000 to 150,000 distinct CDR3 sequences, 32% being singletons. This clonotype was seen ten or more times. Its antigen is still unknown. The chain recombines TRBV4-1 with TRBJ2-7; TRBD1 aligns across 9 bases. The receptor was derived from a human donor in good health (CMV status not recorded). Some clones in this sample may be carry-over from other donors' samples. The starting material was CD8+ T cells from cultured PBMCs, obtained from culture after CMV antigen stimulation. The CDR3 protein is CASSQKTGGASYEQYF. The CDR3 region has the DNA TGCGCCAGCAGCCAAAAAACAGGGGGCGCTTCCTACGAGCAGTACTTC.